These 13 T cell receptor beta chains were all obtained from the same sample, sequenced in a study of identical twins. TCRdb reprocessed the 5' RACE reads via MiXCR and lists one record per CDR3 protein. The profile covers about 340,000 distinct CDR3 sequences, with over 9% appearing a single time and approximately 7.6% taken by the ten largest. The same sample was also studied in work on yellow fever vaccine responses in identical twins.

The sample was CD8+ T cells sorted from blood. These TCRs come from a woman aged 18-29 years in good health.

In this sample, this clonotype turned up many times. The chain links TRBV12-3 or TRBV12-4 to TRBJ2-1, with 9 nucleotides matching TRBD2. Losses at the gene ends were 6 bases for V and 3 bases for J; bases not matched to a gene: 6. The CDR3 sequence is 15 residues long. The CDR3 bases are TGTGCCAGCAGCCTCAGCGGGGGGTTCTACAATGAGCAGTTCTTC. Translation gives CASSLSGGFYNEQFF.

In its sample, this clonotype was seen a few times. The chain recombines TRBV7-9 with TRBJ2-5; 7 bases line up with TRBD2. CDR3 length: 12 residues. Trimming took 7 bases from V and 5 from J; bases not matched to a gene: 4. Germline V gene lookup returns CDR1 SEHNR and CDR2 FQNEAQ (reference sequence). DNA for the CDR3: TGTGCCAGCAAGCGGGAAACCGAGACCCAGTACTTC. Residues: CASKRETETQYF. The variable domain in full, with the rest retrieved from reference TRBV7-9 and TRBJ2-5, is DTGVSQNPRHKITKRGQNVTFRCDPISEHNRLYWYRQTLGQGPEFLTYFQNEAQLEKSRLLSDRFSAERPKGSFSTLEIQRTEQGDSAMYLCASKRETETQYFGPGTRLLVL.

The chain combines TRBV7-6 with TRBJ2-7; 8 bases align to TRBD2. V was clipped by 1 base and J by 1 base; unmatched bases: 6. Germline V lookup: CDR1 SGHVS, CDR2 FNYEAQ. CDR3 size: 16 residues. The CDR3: CASSLGSSGPSYEQYF. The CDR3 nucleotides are TGTGCCAGCAGCTTAGGATCTAGCGGGCCATCCTACGAGCAGTACTTC.

In DNA form, the CDR3 reads TGCAGTGCTAGAGATCTTTCTAGCGGGGGGCCTACGCAGTATTTT. Protein sequence: CSARDLSSGGPTQYF. The rearrangement links TRBV20-1 to TRBJ2-3, with 11 bases matching TRBD2. The ends lost 0 bases at V and 8 bases at J; junction bases unmatched: 7. This CDR3 region has 15 residues. Germline-derived CDR1 and CDR2 are DFQATT and SNEGSKA (reference sequence).

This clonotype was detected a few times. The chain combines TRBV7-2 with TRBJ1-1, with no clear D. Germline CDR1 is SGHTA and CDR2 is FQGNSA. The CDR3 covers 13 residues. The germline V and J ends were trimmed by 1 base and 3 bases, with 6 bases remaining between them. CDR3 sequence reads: CASSLGVHTEAFF. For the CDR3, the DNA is TGTGCCAGCAGCTTAGGGGTGCACACTGAAGCTTTCTTT.

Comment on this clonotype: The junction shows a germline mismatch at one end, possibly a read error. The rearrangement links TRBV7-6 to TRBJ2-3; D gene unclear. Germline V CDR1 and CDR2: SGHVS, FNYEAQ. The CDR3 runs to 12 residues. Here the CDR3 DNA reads TGTGCCAGCAGCCAAGTGGCAGATATGCAGTATTTT. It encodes CASSQVADMQYF.

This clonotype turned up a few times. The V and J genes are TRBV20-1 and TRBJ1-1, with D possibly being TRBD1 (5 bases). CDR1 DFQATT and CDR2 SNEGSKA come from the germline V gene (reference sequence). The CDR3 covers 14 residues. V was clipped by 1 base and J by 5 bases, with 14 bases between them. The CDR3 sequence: CSARAPGRGTEAFF. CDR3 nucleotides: TGCAGTGCTAGAGCCCCAGGGAGGGGAACTGAAGCTTTCTTT.

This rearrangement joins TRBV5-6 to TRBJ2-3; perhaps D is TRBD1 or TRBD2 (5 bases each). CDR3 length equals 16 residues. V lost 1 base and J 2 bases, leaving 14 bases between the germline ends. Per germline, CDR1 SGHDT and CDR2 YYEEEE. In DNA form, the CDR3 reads TGTGCCAGCAGCTTGACTGGGGCGGGCCCCACAGATACGCAGTATTTT. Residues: CASSLTGAGPTDTQYF. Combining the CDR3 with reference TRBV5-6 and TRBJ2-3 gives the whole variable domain DAGVTQSPTHLIKTRGQQVTLRCSPKSGHDTVSWYQQALGQGPQFIFQYYEEEERQRGNFPDRFSGHQFPNYSSELNVNALLLGDSALYLCASSLTGAGPTDTQYFGPGTRLTVL.

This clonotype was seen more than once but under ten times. CDR3 loop: CASSYSAGYNEQFF. In DNA, the CDR3 is TGTGCCAGCAGTTACTCTGCAGGGTACAATGAGCAGTTCTTC. V gene TRBV6-5 combines with J gene TRBJ2-1, with TRBD1 as a possible D gene (5 bases). CDR3 length: 14 residues. Germline CDR1 MNHEY, CDR2 SVGAGI. The germline V and J ends were trimmed by 0 bases and 4 bases, with 7 bases remaining between them.

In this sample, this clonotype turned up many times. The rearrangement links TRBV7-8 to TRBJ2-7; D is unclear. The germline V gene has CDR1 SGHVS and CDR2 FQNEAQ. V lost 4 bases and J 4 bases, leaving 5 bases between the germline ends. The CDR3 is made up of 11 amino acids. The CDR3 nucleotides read TGTGCCAGCAGCTCGTTATACGAGCAGTACTTC. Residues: CASSSLYEQYF.

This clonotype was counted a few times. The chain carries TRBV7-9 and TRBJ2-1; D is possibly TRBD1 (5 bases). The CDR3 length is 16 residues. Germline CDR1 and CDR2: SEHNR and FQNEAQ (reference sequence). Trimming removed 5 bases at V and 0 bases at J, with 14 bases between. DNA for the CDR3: TGTGCCAGCAGCCCCATCCAGGGCAGCTCCTACAATGAGCAGTTCTTC. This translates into CASSPIQGSSYNEQFF.

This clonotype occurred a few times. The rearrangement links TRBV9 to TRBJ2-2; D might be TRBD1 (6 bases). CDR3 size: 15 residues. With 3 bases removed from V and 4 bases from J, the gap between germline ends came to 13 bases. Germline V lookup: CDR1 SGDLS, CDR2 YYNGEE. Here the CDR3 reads CASSAVQGTTGELFF. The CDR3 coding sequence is TGTGCCAGCAGCGCGGTACAGGGAACCACCGGGGAGCTGTTTTTT.

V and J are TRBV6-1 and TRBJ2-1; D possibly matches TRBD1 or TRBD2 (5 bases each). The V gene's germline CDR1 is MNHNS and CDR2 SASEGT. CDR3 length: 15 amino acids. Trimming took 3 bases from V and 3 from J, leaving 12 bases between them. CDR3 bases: TGTGCCAGCAGTGACGACGGGGCTGGCTACAATGAGCAGTTCTTC. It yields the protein CASSDDGAGYNEQFF.